Sequencing of this TCR beta chain was carried out in a study of beta chain features in type 1 diabetes. Overall study context: Over all samples combined, around 110 million sorted cells were examined. General study findings and limits: Researchers report that Type 1 diabetes patients had moderately but significantly shorter TCRB CDR3s across all four CD4+ subsets.

The CDR3 consists of 11 residues. Germline values: CDR1 SQVTM, CDR2 ANQGSEA. V lost 4 bases and J 5 bases, leaving 8 bases between the germline ends. All of the isolated RNA was reverse transcribed, so expressed TCRB transcripts were sequenced. TCRdb keeps only in-frame clones here, not all; method: immunoSEQ multiplex PCR. The sample has about 290,000 clones, about 8% seen once; the top ten hold under 1.3%. This clone was detected many times. Its antigen is unknown. This TCR was recovered from a woman between 18 and 29 years old in good health. Sequenced: central memory CD4+ T cells from blood. The gene calls are TRBV29-1 and TRBJ2-5; D is undetermined. CDR3 DNA sequence: TGCAGCGTTGGACGAGAGGAGACCCAGTACTTC. The encoded protein is CSVGREETQYF.